The source of this T cell receptor (beta chain) is a study of vaccination and CD4 T cells after COVID-19. Oncomine TCR Beta short-read sequencing was applied to DNA from cultured CD4+ T cells. Once CD4+ T cells had been cultured, genomic DNA was extracted from them. TCRdb called the PCR reads again in MiXCR, with one record for every CDR3 protein. Seen here are 17,000 or so distinct CDR3 sequences, 43% observed once, and the top ten hold about 6%. Regarding treatment: approximately 9-day PBMC culture with coronavirus spike peptide pools or control peptides (ViraFEST assay). As concerns this clonotype: Its antigen is unknown.

There are 15 residues in the CDR3. The germline gives CDR1 SGHRS, CDR2 YFSETQ. V shed 4 bases and J shed 7 bases, with 21 bases lying between them. The material sequenced was CD4+ T cells from blood, cultured in vitro, taken before SARS-CoV-2 vaccination. The chain carries TRBV5-1 and TRBJ2-7; D may correspond to TRBD1 or TRBD2 (6 bases each). The sequence derives from a human donor who had recovered from COVID-19. CDR3 amino acids: CASSPRGEPAGEQYF. The DNA for the CDR3 is TGCGCCAGCAGCCCGAGGGGGGAGCCCGCTGGAGAGCAGTACTTC.